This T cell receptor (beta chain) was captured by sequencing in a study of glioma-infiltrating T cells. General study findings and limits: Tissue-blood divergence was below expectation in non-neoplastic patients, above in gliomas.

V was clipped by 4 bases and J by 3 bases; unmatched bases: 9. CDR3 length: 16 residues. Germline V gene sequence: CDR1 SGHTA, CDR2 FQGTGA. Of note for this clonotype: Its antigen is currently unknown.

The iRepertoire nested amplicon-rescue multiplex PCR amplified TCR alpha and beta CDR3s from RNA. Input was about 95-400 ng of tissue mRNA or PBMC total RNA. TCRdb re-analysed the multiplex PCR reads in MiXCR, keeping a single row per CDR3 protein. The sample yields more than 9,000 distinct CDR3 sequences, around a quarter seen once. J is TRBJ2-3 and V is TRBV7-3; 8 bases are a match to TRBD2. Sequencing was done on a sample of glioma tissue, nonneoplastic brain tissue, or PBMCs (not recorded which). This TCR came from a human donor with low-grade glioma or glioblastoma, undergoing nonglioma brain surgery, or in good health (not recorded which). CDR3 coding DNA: TGTGCCAGCAGCTCCGACCCGGGAGGGGGAACAGATACGCAGTATTTT. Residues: CASSSDPGGGTDTQYF.